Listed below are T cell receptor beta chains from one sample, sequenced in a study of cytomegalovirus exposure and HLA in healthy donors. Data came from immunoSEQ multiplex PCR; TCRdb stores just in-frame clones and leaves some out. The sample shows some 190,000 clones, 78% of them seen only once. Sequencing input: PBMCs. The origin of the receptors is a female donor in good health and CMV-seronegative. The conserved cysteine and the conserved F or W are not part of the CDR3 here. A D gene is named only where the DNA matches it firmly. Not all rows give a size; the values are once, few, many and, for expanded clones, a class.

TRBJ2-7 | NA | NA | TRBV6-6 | ASSNSYEQY
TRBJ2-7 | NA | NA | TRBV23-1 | ASSQSGASGGGGEQY
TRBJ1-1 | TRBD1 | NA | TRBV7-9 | ASSPATGYTEAF
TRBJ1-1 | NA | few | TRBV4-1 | ASSRHHFRAEAEAF
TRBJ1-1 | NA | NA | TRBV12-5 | ASGLMGGTEAF
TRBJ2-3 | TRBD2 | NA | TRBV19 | ASKASGSDTQY
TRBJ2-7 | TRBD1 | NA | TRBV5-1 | ASSLGQGAVVEQY
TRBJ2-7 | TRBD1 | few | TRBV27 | ASSWRQGAFEQY
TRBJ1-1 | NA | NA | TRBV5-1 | ASSLMTGSNTEAF
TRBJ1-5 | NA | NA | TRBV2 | ASSEATGNYQPQH
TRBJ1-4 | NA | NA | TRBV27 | ASSLMFPATNEKLF
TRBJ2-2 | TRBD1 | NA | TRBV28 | ASLTRGQGRDTGELF
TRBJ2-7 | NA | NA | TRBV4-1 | ASSQPTAPRHGQY
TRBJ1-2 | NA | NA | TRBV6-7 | ASNQTGSLGYGYT
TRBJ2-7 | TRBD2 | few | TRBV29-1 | SVEDRGDSYEQY
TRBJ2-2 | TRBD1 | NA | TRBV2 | ASSDRDRPTGELF
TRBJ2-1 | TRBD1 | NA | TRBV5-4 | ASSLPGQGVDEQF
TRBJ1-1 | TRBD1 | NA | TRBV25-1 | ASSARPGGAGTNTEAF
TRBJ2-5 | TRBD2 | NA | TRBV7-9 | ASSLEGGETQY
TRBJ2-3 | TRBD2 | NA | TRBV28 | ASSLTGWTSGSMTDTQY
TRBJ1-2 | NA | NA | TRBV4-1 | ASSQMGGNYGYT
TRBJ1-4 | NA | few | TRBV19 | ASKDRTNEKLF
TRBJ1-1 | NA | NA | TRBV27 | ASSLSTDKNTEAF
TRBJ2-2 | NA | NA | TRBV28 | ASTWGVGGELF
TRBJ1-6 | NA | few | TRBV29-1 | SVRAGGDSPLH
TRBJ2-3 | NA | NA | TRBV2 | ASSDTRALRH
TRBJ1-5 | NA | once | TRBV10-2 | ASRLAGTGFMKPQH
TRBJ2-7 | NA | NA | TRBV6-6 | ASSYSLSEQY
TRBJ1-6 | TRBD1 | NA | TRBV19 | ASSMVGTGTNSPLH
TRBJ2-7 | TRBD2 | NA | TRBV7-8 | ASSSSGYEQY
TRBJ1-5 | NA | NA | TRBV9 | ASSEYSNQPQH
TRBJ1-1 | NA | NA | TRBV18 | ASSPGWAVLLTEAF
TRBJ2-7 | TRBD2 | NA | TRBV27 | ASSRLAGEPPYEQY
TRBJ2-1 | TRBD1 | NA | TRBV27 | ASRTQDRVSYNEQF
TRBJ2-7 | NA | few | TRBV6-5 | ASSYSQGYEQY
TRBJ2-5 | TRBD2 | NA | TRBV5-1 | ASSRTQWPAGDQETQY
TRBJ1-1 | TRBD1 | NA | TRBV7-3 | ASSPDRGRTEAF
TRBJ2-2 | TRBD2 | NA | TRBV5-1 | ASSWDYSGELF
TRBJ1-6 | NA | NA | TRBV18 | ASSPISGDSPLH
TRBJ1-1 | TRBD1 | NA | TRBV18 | ASSSTGPFGDTEAF
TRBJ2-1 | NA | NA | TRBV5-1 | ASSLGPVSEQF
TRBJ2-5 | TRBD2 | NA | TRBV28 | ASSPSFSGFRKETQY
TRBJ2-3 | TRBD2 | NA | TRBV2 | ASSEWRESGDTQY
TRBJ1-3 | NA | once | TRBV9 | ASSPGGGALSGNTIY
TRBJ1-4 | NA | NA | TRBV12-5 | ASGSGTQAPHNEKLF
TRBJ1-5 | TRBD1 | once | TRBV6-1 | ASSGQGGNQPQH
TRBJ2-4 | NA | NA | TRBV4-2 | ASSQDGEVAKNIQY
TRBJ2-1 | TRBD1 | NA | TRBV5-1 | ASSLPGQGNEQF
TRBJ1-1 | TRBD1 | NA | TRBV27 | ASSFGTGALNTEAF
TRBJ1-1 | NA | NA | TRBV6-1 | ASSELRGGGGAF
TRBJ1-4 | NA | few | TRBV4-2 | ASSQDGSANEKLF
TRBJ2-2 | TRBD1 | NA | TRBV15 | ATSSPGQGNTGELF
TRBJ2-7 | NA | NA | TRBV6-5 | ASSYSTGVGYEQY
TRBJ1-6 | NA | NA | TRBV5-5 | ASSLVGTPGPLH
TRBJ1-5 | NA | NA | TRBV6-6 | ASSLSSNQPQH